The 2 T cell receptor beta chains in this list originate from one sample, sequenced in a study of blood T cell repertoires in COVID-19. Produced via immunoSEQ multiplex PCR; TCRdb's table is partial and in-frame only. The table lists about 150,000 clones, roughly 93% of them singletons, with 4.5% to 5% in the top ten. Sequenced material: peripheral blood. The receptors were sampled from a man aged 18-30 years with COVID-19, enrolled during active disease.

The chain employs TRBV6-2 or TRBV6-3 and TRBJ2-1, with D unresolved. Germline loops: CDR1 MNHEY, CDR2 SVGEGT. CDR3 length equals 14 residues. Trimming took 2 bases from V and 6 from J, leaving 11 bases between them. CDR3 nucleotides: TGTGCCAGCAGTTACGGGTCTAGAGGCAATGAGCAGTTCTTC. It is translated as CASSYGSRGNEQFF.

The chain joins TRBV21-1 to TRBJ2-1; no DNA check was done on the table's D call, TRBD1. TRBV21-1 is deemed a pseudogene. The CDR3 runs 18 residues. The CDR3 bases are TGTGCCAGCAGCAACTGCAGGGGGCCGGGACAGGAGAACCCTGAGCAGTTCTTC. It translates to CASSNCRGPGQENPEQFF.